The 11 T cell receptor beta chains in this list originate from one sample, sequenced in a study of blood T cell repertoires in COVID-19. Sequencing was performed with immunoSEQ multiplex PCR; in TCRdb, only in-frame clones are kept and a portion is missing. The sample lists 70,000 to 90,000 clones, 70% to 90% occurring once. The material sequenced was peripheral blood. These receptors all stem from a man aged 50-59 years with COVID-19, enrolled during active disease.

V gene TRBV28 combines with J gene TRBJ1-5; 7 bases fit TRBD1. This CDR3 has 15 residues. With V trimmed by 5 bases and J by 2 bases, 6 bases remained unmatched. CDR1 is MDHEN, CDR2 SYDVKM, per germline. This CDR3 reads CASSVLTGGNQPQHF. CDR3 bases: TGTGCCAGCAGTGTGCTCACAGGGGGCAATCAGCCCCAGCATTTT.

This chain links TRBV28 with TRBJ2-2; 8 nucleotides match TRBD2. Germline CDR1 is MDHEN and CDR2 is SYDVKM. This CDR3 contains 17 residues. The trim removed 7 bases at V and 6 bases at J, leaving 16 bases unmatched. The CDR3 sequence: CASIRGGGDRGAGELFF. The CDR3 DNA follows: TGTGCCAGCATACGGGGGGGCGGAGACCGTGGTGCCGGGGAGCTGTTTTTT.

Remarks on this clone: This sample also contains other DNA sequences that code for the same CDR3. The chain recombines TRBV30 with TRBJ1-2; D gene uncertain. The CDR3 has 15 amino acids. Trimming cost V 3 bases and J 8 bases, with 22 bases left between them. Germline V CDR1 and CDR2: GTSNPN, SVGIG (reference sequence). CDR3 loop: CAWRNRDRVTQGYTF. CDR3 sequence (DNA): TGTGCCTGGAGGAACCGGGATAGGGTAACACAAGGCTACACCTTC.

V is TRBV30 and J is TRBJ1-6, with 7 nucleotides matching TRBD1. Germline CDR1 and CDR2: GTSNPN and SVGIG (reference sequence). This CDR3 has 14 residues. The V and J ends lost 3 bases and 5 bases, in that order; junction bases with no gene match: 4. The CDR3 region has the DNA TGTGCCTGGAGGGTCGGGACAGATAATTCACCCCTCCACTTT. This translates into CAWRVGTDNSPLHF.

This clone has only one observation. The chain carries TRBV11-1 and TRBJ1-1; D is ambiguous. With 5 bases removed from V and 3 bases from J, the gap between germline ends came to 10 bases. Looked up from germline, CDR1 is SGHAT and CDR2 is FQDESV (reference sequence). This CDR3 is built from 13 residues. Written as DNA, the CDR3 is TGTGCCAGCAGCCCACAGAGGGACACTGAAGCTTTCTTT. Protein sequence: CASSPQRDTEAFF.

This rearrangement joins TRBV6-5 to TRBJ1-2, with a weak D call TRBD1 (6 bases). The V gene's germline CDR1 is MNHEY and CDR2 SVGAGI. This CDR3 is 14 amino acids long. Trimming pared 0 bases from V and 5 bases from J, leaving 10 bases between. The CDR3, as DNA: TGTGCCAGCAGTTACTCTGGGGGCAGTTATGGCTACACCTTC. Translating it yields CASSYSGGSYGYTF.

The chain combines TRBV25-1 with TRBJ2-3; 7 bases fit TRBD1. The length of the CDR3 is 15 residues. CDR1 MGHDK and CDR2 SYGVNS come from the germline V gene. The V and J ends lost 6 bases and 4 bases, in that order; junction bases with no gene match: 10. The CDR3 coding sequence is TGTGCCAGCAGGAAAGCCGGGACAGACGCAGATACGCAGTATTTT. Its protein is CASRKAGTDADTQYF.

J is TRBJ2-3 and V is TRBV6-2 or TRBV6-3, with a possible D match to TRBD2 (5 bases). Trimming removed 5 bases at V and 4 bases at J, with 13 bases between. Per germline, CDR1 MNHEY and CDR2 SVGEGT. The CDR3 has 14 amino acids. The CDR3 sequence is CASSRGSVADTQYF. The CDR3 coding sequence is TGTGCCAGCAGTCGAGGGTCCGTGGCAGATACGCAGTATTTT.

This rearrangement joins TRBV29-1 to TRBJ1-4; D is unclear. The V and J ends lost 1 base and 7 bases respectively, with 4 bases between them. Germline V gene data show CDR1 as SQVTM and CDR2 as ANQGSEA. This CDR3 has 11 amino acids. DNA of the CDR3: TGCAGCGTTGAAGGGGCTGAAAAACTGTTTTTT. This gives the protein CSVEGAEKLFF.

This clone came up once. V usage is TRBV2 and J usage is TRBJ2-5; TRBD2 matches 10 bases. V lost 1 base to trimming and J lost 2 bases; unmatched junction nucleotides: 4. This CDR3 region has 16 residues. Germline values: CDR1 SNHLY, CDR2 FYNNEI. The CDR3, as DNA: TGTGCCAGCAGTGAAGGGATAGCGGGAGGACAAGAGACCCAGTACTTC. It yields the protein CASSEGIAGGQETQYF.

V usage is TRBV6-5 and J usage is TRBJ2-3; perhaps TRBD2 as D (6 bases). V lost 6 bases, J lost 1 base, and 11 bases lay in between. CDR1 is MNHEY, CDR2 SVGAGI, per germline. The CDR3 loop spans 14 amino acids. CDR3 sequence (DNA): TGTGCCAGCAGGGAGGGCCTCGGCACAGATACGCAGTATTTT. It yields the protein CASREGLGTDTQYF.